This TCR beta chain originates from a study of Tregs in tolerant kidney transplant recipients. Profiled with immunoSEQ multiplex PCR; TCRdb holds only in-frame clones, not every one. The sample comprises 55,000 to 80,000 clones, 95% to 98% of which are singletons, and 0.34% rests with the top ten. Sequencing was performed on Tregs from blood, taken before the transplant. This TCR derives from a human donor who received a combined kidney and bone marrow transplant.

The CDR3 sequence: CAIRDRGTDTQYF. In DNA form, the CDR3 reads TGTGCCATCCGGGACAGGGGTACAGATACGCAGTATTTT. The chain combines TRBV10-3 with TRBJ2-3; 10 nucleotides match TRBD1. This CDR3 has 13 amino acids. With 8 bases clipped from V and 3 bases from J, the junction kept 2 bases outside the gene matches. Germline CDR1 and CDR2: ENHRY and SYGVKD.